This T cell receptor beta chain was identified in a study of T-cell memory formation after mild COVID-19. Study summary: Each donor largely had its own TCR clusters.

TCRdb called the 5' RACE reads again in MiXCR, with one record for every CDR3 protein. The table lists over 14,000 distinct CDR3 sequences, about 21% of them singletons. V was clipped by 4 bases and J by 0 bases, with 7 bases between them. The CDR3 is made up of 14 amino acids. As concerns this clonotype: Its antigen is as yet unknown.

Notes on the study in general: There was no confirmation that second-wave clones peaking on day 37 were SARS-CoV-2 specific. The pre-infection memory compartment contained some responding clones, suggesting cross-reactive memory joined.

The rearrangement links TRBV12-3 or TRBV12-4 to TRBJ1-5; possible D gene TRBD1, 5 bases. The TCR originated in an adult woman who had mild COVID-19 (a few samples of this study predate the infection). Cell type and time point are not known. Sequences were obtained from PBMCs or a T cell subset sorted from them (not recorded which). The CDR3: CASSSGPSNQPQHF. DNA for the CDR3: TGTGCCAGCAGTTCGGGACCTAGCAATCAGCCCCAGCATTTT.